This T cell receptor (beta chain) is drawn from a study of post-analysis software for immune sequencing data. General study points: With TRBV5-6, TRBV5-1 and TRBV20-1 included, about five TRBV segments were more frequent in patients than in controls.

This clonotype showed up just a few times. Its antigen is not identified. This CDR3 is built from 14 residues. Trimming took 11 bases from V and 0 from J, leaving 11 bases between them. Germline CDR1 reads SNHLY; CDR2 reads FYNNEI. Unique molecular identifiers were carried by the TCR beta cDNA libraries. T cells numbering about 0.95 to 10 million yielded a few hundred thousand cDNA molecules. One entry per CDR3 protein, called by TCRdb with MiXCR from the PCR reads. The sample has about 760,000 distinct CDR3 sequences, roughly 27% seen once. Sample: blood. The source is a girl aged 10-17 years with multiple sclerosis. This rearrangement joins TRBV2 to TRBJ2-6; D is possibly TRBD2 (5 bases). CDR3 protein: CAAGRGSGANVLTF. DNA for the CDR3: TGTGCCGCGGGCCGGGGCTCTGGGGCCAACGTCCTGACTTTC.